This T cell receptor (beta chain) was observed in a study of shared clonotypes between healthy human individuals. General study results and limits: Rarefaction revealed incomplete sorted-subset sequencing despite large depth. Memory subsets generally showed smaller estimated richness than naive subsets did.

Here immunoSEQ multiplex PCR was the method, and the copy in TCRdb shows in-frame clones only, minus some. The repertoire consists of 2 million to 3 million clones, with over 85% occurring once and the leading ten covering roughly 0.36%. Researchers partitioned CD4+ cells into CD45RA+ naive and CD45RA-negative memory subsets. The germline V gene has CDR1 SNHLY and CDR2 FYNNEI. This CDR3 contains 13 residues. After removal of 6 bases from V and 5 bases from J, the junction contained 5 bases not matched to a gene. On this clone itself: Its matching antigen is unknown.

Sequencing was performed on naive CD4+ T cells from PBMCs. Noted subset: CD45RA+ positively selected. This sequence was found in a man aged 18-30 years in good health. Some clones in this sample may be carry-over from other donors' samples. V is TRBV2 and J is TRBJ2-7; 9 bases fit TRBD1. The CDR3 nucleotides read TGTGCCAGCAGGATGGGACAGGGACACGAGCAGTACTTC. Translation: CASRMGQGHEQYF.